What follows describes a single TCR beta chain. No antigen is known for it. No base-level quality is on record; no much larger clone is a single base apart. These data are taken from a study of T cell responses to AZD1222 COVID-19 vaccine (dated by TCRdb to the early 2020s). Describing the broader study: A total of 230 or so trial participants underwent TCR sequencing, of whom 207 received two doses of AZD1222 and about 25 received two doses of the MenACWY control vaccine. Trial participants were enrolled into age subgroups of 18-55, 56-69 and 70-plus years, which contained around 140, 26 and 57 TCR-sequenced participants, respectively.

The paper as a whole reports these results and caveats: Vaccine-associated CD4 TCRs spanned the whole spike protein, with dominant responses in regions 160-218 and 743-854. In the small 56-69-year group, the increase in depth fell short of significance, most likely because of low power. Conclusions about previously exposed vaccinees are limited because only five to seven AZD1222 recipients were SARS-CoV-2 seropositive at baseline. No day 14 peak-response samples were available, so repertoires were characterized only after the peak T cell response. Participants were mostly white British and included more females than males, and it was suggested by the authors that clonal diversity may have been underestimated. After two AZD1222 doses, both the breadth and the depth of spike-specific TCRs were significantly higher than at day 0 and than in MenACWY recipients. Reportedly, close to half of the unique spike-specific TCRs recognized epitopes lying outside the regions that are mutated in the B.1.351 and B.1.1.7 variants.

The CDR3 holds 16 amino acids from the cysteine to the phenylalanine. Only the CDR3 DNA stays, 48 bases, in frame from base 1. CDR1 and CDR2 are read off the germline V gene as SGHTS and YDEGEE. The junction shows trimming of 0 bases on V and 7 bases on J, plus 16 bases between the germline ends. The CDR3 regions of human TCRbeta chains were analyzed by immunosequencing. Regarding the original processing steps: Repertoire TCRs were matched against a reference library of SARS-CoV-2-specific TCRs generated with the MIRA antigen-specificity platform. Breadth meant the fraction of unique TCRs that were SARS-CoV-2-associated, whereas depth meant the fraction of total T cells that were SARS-CoV-2-associated. Using the MIRA data, every spike-specific TCR was mapped to the spike region that the TCR reacted to and assigned to either a CD4 or a CD8 class. Log10-transformed breadth and depth values were compared by one-way ANOVA with Sidak's multiple comparisons tests. Here the immuneACCESS table is served through TCRdb, limited to in-frame sequences with V and J called. Missing clones are a known gap in these copies; in checked studies unresolved V genes cover under half, and the rest lacks a known reason. The DNA gave D and trimming, while V, J and clone size come from that table. In all, the sample holds 150,000 to 200,000 clones, and roughly 91% of those were seen once. Together, the top ten hold approximately 6.3% of the sample.

The sample's time point label, decoded: about 28 days (+/-7) after the second vaccine dose. AZD1222 recipients with second doses at about 4 weeks or about 12 weeks were pooled, because spike-specific TCR depth and breadth did not differ between schedules. Samples from vaccinated people were obtained from the UK trials COV001 and COV002, which included a single-blind randomized controlled phase 2/3 trial of AZD1222 (ChAdOx1 nCoV-19) in healthy adults. For TCRbeta chain sequencing, PBMC samples from trial participants were taken at day 0 and at day 28 after the second dose. The TCR originated in an adult who received the AZD1222 COVID-19 vaccine. The specimen comprised peripheral blood, sampled 28 days after the second AZD1222 dose. The V and J segments used are TRBV5-8 and TRBJ1-4; the D gene remains uncertain. CDR3 reads: CASSLAGRGGAEKLFF. The DNA sequence reads TGTGCCAGCAGCTTGGCCGGTCGGGGAGGTGCTGAAAAACTGTTTTTT. The CDR3, completed at both ends by the reference TRBV5-8 and TRBJ1-4 genes, gives the full variable domain EAGVTQSPTHLIKTRGQQATLRCSPISGHTSVYWYQQALGLGLQFLLWYDEGEERNRGNFPPRFSGRQFPNYSSELNVNALELEDSALYLCASSLAGRGGAEKLFFGSGTQLSVL.